Below are 24 T cell receptor beta chains sequenced from a single sample in a study of blood T cell repertoires in COVID-19. TCRdb keeps only in-frame clones here, not all; method: immunoSEQ multiplex PCR. In the table there are fewer than 250,000 clones, roughly 86% of which are singletons. The specimen was peripheral blood. These receptors originate from an older woman who had recovered from COVID-19.

The chain has TRBV6-5 and TRBJ2-7, with TRBD1 matching over 11 bases. V lost 6 bases, J lost 6 bases, and 10 bases stayed unmatched. Germline loops: CDR1 MNHEY, CDR2 SVGAGI. The CDR3 extends over 15 amino acids. The CDR3 region is CASRWTGGAKGEQYF. DNA of the CDR3: TGTGCCAGCAGGTGGACAGGGGGCGCAAAGGGCGAGCAGTACTTC.

J is TRBJ1-6 and V is TRBV28; TRBD1 aligns across 11 bases. J lost 7 bases, V lost 7 bases, and 6 bases had no gene match. Germline loops: CDR1 MDHEN, CDR2 SYDVKM. The CDR3 extends over 15 amino acids. CDR3 region: CASIRGTGGNSPLHF. CDR3 nucleotide sequence: TGTGCCAGCATCCGAGGGACAGGGGGAAATTCACCCCTCCACTTT.

CDR3 protein: CASSYSRQGSNGYTF. In DNA, the CDR3 is TGTGCCAGCAGTTACTCCCGACAGGGTTCAAATGGCTACACCTTC. The chain recombines TRBV6-5 with TRBJ1-2; 7 bases line up with TRBD1. Germline-derived CDR1 and CDR2 are MNHEY and SVGAGI. Trimming cost V 0 bases and J 6 bases; bases outside gene matches: 7. There are 15 residues in the CDR3.

J is TRBJ1-1 and V is TRBV27, with D perhaps matching TRBD1 (6 bases). This CDR3 is 15 amino acids long. The germline V gene has CDR1 MNHEY and CDR2 SMNVEV (reference sequence). Trimming stripped 5 bases from V and 9 bases from J, with 22 bases between. The CDR3 region has the DNA TGTGCCAGCAGTACGTCCGGGACAAGGGCAAATAAAGCTTTCTTT. This sequence encodes CASSTSGTRANKAFF.

This clone was recorded only once. V usage is TRBV28 and J usage is TRBJ2-7; 10 nucleotides align to TRBD2. The CDR3 spans 15 residues. V lost 7 bases to trimming and J lost 3 bases; unmatched junction nucleotides: 9. In germline, CDR1 is MDHEN, CDR2 SYDVKM. Here the CDR3 DNA reads TGTGCCAGCATTTCCCCCTCTAGCGGGGGCTACGAGCAGTACTTC. Protein sequence: CASISPSSGGYEQYF.

The V gene is TRBV12-3 or TRBV12-4, the J gene TRBJ2-3; D not certain. V lost 3 bases, J lost 2 bases, and 3 bases lay in between. CDR3 size: 12 residues. The CDR3 reads CASSFYTDTQYF. As DNA, the CDR3 is TGTGCCAGCAGTTTCTACACAGATACGCAGTATTTT.

This chain uses TRBV7-9 with TRBJ1-2; 9 nucleotides line up with TRBD1. This CDR3 spans 13 amino acids. From germline, CDR1 is SEHNR and CDR2 FQNEAQ (reference sequence). The V gene end was trimmed by 3 bases and the J gene end by 8 bases; junction bases not matched to a gene: 4. This CDR3 reads CASSLDRGTGYTF. For the CDR3, the DNA is TGTGCCAGCAGCTTGGACAGGGGTACAGGCTACACCTTC.

This clone was seen a handful of times. The rearrangement links TRBV7-8 to TRBJ2-7, with TRBD2 matching over 12 bases. The CDR3 contains 17 residues. V was pared by 5 bases and J by 2 bases, with 10 bases of the junction left unmatched. The V gene's germline CDR1 is SGHVS and CDR2 FQNEAQ. CDR3 DNA: TGTGCCAGCAGCGCCCAACTAGCGGGGGGTCTTACCTACGAGCAGTACTTC. It translates to CASSAQLAGGLTYEQYF.

In this sample, this clone turned up once. The chain has TRBV15 and TRBJ2-5; 10 nucleotides agree with TRBD1. Trimming took 5 bases from V and 5 from J; bases not matched to a gene: 11. The CDR3 covers 16 residues. Germline CDR1 LNHNV, CDR2 YYDKDF (reference sequence). As DNA, the CDR3 is TGTGCCACCAGCCCTTCTGGGACAGGGGTTAGGGAGACCCAGTACTTC. This codes for CATSPSGTGVRETQYF.

This clone was recorded only once. The chain has TRBV15 and TRBJ2-6, with TRBD2 as a possible D gene (5 bases). Deletions cut 9 bases from V and 0 bases from J, with 18 bases between. Germline CDR1 LNHNV, CDR2 YYDKDF (reference sequence). The CDR3 consists of 17 residues. The CDR3, as DNA: TGTGCCACTACCCGGCGCGGGTTTAGCTCTGGGGCCAACGTCCTGACTTTC. Translated, it gives CATTRRGFSSGANVLTF.

The chain combines TRBV28 with TRBJ1-2; no reliable D call. Deletions cut 2 bases from V and 2 bases from J, with 9 bases between. Germline-derived CDR1 and CDR2 are MDHEN and SYDVKM. The CDR3 spans 14 residues. CDR3 DNA sequence: TGTGCCAGCAGTTTACAACTTCGAAACTATGGCTACACCTTC. Residues: CASSLQLRNYGYTF.

In this sample, this clone turned up once. The genes are TRBV4-3 and TRBJ2-2, with TRBD1 matching 8 bases. CDR3 length equals 15 residues. The V gene end was trimmed by 0 bases and the J gene end by 7 bases; junction bases not matched to a gene: 4. The V gene's germline CDR1 is LGHNA and CDR2 YSLEER. For the CDR3, the DNA is TGCGCCAGCAGCCAAGATCCAGGGGGCAGCGGGGAGCTGTTTTTT. Translated: CASSQDPGGSGELFF.

The J gene is TRBJ2-7, the V gene TRBV5-1; tentative D call: TRBD2 (6 bases). Germline V gene sequence: CDR1 SGHRS, CDR2 YFSETQ. V was cut by 4 bases and J by 3 bases, with 17 bases left in between. CDR3 length equals 15 residues. Written as DNA, the CDR3 is TGCGCCAGCAGCCCGGCGCGGGGCATACACTACGAGCAGTACTTC. This gives the protein CASSPARGIHYEQYF.

The rearrangement links TRBV9 to TRBJ1-2; 7 bases are a match to TRBD1. CDR3 size: 13 residues. In germline, CDR1 is SGDLS, CDR2 YYNGEE. The V gene end was trimmed by 4 bases and the J gene end by 13 bases; junction bases not matched to a gene: 13. The CDR3 nucleotides are TGTGCCAGCAGCAGGGCAGGGGGTAGCCTGTTCACCTTC. It encodes CASSRAGGSLFTF. Based on the CDR3 plus reference TRBV9 and TRBJ1-2, the full variable domain is DSGVTQTPKHLITATGQRVTLRCSPRSGDLSVYWYQQSLDQGLQFLIQYYNGEERAKGNILERFSAQQFPDLHSELNLSSLELGDSALYFCASSRAGGSLFTFGSGTRLTVV.

The chain links TRBV4-3 to TRBJ1-2; TRBD1 agrees at 9 bases. This CDR3 contains 16 residues. In germline, CDR1 is LGHNA, CDR2 YSLEER. V shed 1 base and J 7 bases; nucleotides not matched to a gene: 10. In DNA form, the CDR3 reads TGCGCCAGCAGCCAAGTTGCCAGGACAGGGGATCCTGGCTACACCTTC. Its translation: CASSQVARTGDPGYTF.

A few counts support this clone. This chain joins TRBV7-3 and TRBJ1-6; D is perhaps TRBD1 (5 bases). V shed 4 bases and J shed 10 bases, with 11 bases lying between them. Looked up from germline, CDR1 is SGHTA and CDR2 is FQGTGA. The CDR3 loop spans 13 amino acids. CDR3 amino acids: CASSSLRESPLHF. The CDR3 DNA follows: TGTGCCAGCAGCTCACTCAGGGAATCACCCCTCCACTTT.

Turning to this clone: The junction departs from germline at one end; a sequencing error may be responsible. The chain uses TRBV7-2 and TRBJ2-7; 13 positions match TRBD2. Per the germline V gene, CDR1 is SGHTA and CDR2 is FQGNSA. The CDR3 sequence is 13 residues long. The CDR3 spells CASSFTTSGGPSF. Written as DNA, the CDR3 is TGTGCCAGCAGCTTCACGACTAGCGGGGGGCCTTCGTTC.

The V gene is TRBV29-1, the J gene TRBJ2-7; 9 bases are a match to TRBD1. V was pared by 6 bases and J by 6 bases, with 6 bases of the junction left unmatched. This CDR3 is 12 amino acids long. Germline lookup yields CDR1 SQVTM and CDR2 ANQGSEA. The CDR3 reads CSVGGQGREQYF. The DNA for the CDR3 is TGCAGCGTAGGGGGACAGGGTCGCGAGCAGTACTTC.

J is TRBJ1-1 and V is TRBV29-1, with a tentative D call TRBD1 (6 bases). V was pared by 6 bases and J by 4 bases, with 15 bases between. The CDR3 consists of 13 residues. CDR1 and CDR2 from the germline V gene are SQVTM and ANQGSEA. CDR3 loop: CSVGTLSGTEAFF. CDR3 bases: TGCAGCGTGGGGACACTATCGGGCACTGAAGCTTTCTTT.

The V call is TRBV9, the J call TRBJ2-2; D remains ambiguous. Germline V gives CDR1 SGDLS, CDR2 YYNGEE. The length of the CDR3 is 13 residues. V was pared by 7 bases and J by 6 bases, with 13 bases between. CDR3: CASGPVLAGELFF. The CDR3 DNA follows: TGTGCCAGCGGGCCAGTTCTGGCCGGGGAGCTGTTTTTT. The whole variable domain, remainder taken from reference TRBV9 and TRBJ2-2, is DSGVTQTPKHLITATGQRVTLRCSPRSGDLSVYWYQQSLDQGLQFLIQYYNGEERAKGNILERFSAQQFPDLHSELNLSSLELGDSALYFCASGPVLAGELFFGEGSRLTVL.

This clone was found once. Other nucleotide sequences in the sample specify the same CDR3. The chain couples TRBV5-1 to TRBJ2-1, with 8 bases identical to TRBD2. V gave up 0 bases and J gave up 4 bases; unmatched junction bases: 3. Germline assignment: CDR1 SGHRS and CDR2 YFSETQ. The CDR3 runs to 15 residues. The CDR3 here is CASSLGTGGYNEQFF. CDR3 bases: TGCGCCAGCAGCTTGGGGACGGGGGGGTACAATGAGCAGTTCTTC. Supplemented by reference TRBV5-1 and TRBJ2-1, the full variable domain reads KAGVTQTPRYLIKTRGQQVTLSCSPISGHRSVSWYQQTPGQGLQFLFEYFSETQRNKGNFPGRFSGRQFSNSRSEMNVSTLELGDSALYLCASSLGTGGYNEQFFGPGTRLTVL.

In this sample, this clone turned up once. V usage is TRBV25-1 and J usage is TRBJ2-1; D is ambiguous. CDR3 length: 13 residues. V dropped 3 bases and J dropped 3 bases, with 6 bases sitting between them. Germline V gene sequence: CDR1 MGHDK, CDR2 SYGVNS. The CDR3 loop reads CASSDFLYNEQFF. As DNA, the CDR3 is TGTGCCAGCAGTGATTTCCTCTACAATGAGCAGTTCTTC.

Here the CDR3 DNA reads TGCGCCAGCAGCCAAGATCAGGGTCGAGAGACCCAGTACTTC. It encodes CASSQDQGRETQYF. The V and J genes are TRBV4-1 and TRBJ2-5; a weak D match, TRBD1 (5 bases). Germline V gene lookup returns CDR1 MGHRA and CDR2 YSYEKL. The CDR3 is 14 amino acids. Trimming pared 0 bases from V and 4 bases from J, leaving 9 bases between.

The chain employs TRBV28 and TRBJ1-5; 8 bases are a match to TRBD1. The CDR3 runs to 15 residues. From germline, CDR1 is MDHEN and CDR2 SYDVKM. J was trimmed by 5 bases and V by 10 bases; bases with no gene match: 13. CDR3 sequence (DNA): TGTGCCACCGCTTCAGGGGGCCATTTCGATCAGCCCCAGCATTTT. Translated: CATASGGHFDQPQHF.